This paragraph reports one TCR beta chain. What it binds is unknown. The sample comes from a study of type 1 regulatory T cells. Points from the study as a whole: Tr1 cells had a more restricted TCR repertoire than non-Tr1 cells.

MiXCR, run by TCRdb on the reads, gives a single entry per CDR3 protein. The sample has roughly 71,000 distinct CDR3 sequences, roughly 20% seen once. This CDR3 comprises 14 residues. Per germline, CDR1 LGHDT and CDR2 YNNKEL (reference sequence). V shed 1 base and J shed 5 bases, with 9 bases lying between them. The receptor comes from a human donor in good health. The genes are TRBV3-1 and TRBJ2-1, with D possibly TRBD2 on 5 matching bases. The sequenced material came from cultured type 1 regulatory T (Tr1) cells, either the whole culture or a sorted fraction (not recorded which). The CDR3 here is CASSQGGADNEQFF. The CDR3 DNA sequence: TGTGCCAGCAGCCAAGGCGGAGCGGACAATGAGCAGTTCTTC.